Shown below are 20 T cell receptor beta chains from a single sample sequenced in a study of T cell clusters in autoimmune cytopenias. Each sample's input was 200 to 300 ng genomic DNA, 30,000 to 45,000 genome equivalents. One tube held mixed TRB-A and TRB-B primer pools for touch-down PCR. TCRdb derives one entry per CDR3 protein from the multiplex PCR reads, leaving out DNA. The sample holds some 11,000 distinct CDR3 sequences. These data also formed part of another study, on T cell repertoires in aging, cancer and after chemotherapy.

The material sequenced was peripheral blood. The receptors come from a human donor in good health.

The CDR3 is CSAPGENTEAFF. V is TRBV29-1 and J is TRBJ1-1; TCRdb returns TRBD1, unconfirmable since there is no DNA. This CDR3 comprises 12 residues. CDR1 SQVTM and CDR2 ANQGSEA come from the germline V gene. Full variable domain (rest looked up from reference TRBV29-1 and TRBJ1-1): SAVISQKPSRDICQRGTSLTIQCQVDSQVTMMFWYRQQPGQSLTLIATANQGSEATYESGFVIDKFPISRPNLTFSTLTVSNMSPEDSSIYLCSAPGENTEAFFGQGTRLTVV.

The chain couples TRBV30 to TRBJ1-5. Germline V gives CDR1 GTSNPN, CDR2 SVGIG (reference sequence). The CDR3 is 15 residues long. The CDR3 is CAWGDGRGLNQPQHF. Based on the CDR3 plus reference TRBV30 and TRBJ1-5, the full variable domain is SQTIHQWPATLVQPVGSPLSLECTVEGTSNPNLYWYRQAAGRGLQLLFYSVGIGQISSEVPQNLSASRPQDRQFILSSKKLLLSDSGFYLCAWGDGRGLNQPQHFGDGTRLSIL.

V gene TRBV27 combines with J gene TRBJ1-2; TCRdb designates TRBD1, a call that cannot be tested without DNA. Germline V gene lookup returns CDR1 MNHEY and CDR2 SMNVEV (reference sequence). CDR3 length: 14 residues. CDR3: CASSTLTANYGYTF.

This rearrangement joins TRBV7-9 to TRBJ1-4. The CDR3 contains 12 residues. Germline CDR1 and CDR2: SEHNR and FQNEAQ (reference sequence). The CDR3 here is CASRTVGEKLFF.

The V call is TRBV15, the J call TRBJ2-1; TCRdb reports TRBD1, a call that lacks DNA to check it against. The CDR3 has 12 residues. Germline V gene data show CDR1 as LNHNV and CDR2 as YYDKDF (reference sequence). The CDR3 loop reads CATSIGPGGQFF.

This clonotype counts as medium-sized by frequency. The CDR3 loop is CSVEAPGGTQYF. J is TRBJ2-5 and V is TRBV29-1; as DNA is missing, the TRBD1 call by TCRdb cannot be tested. The CDR3 contains 12 residues. Germline lookup yields CDR1 SQVTM and CDR2 ANQGSEA. The full variable domain, in which reference TRBV29-1 and TRBJ2-5 provide the parts outside the CDR3, is SAVISQKPSRDICQRGTSLTIQCQVDSQVTMMFWYRQQPGQSLTLIATANQGSEATYESGFVIDKFPISRPNLTFSTLTVSNMSPEDSSIYLCSVEAPGGTQYFGPGTRLLVL.

The chain uses TRBV18 and TRBJ1-4; absent DNA, TCRdb's TRBD1 call cannot be checked. CDR1 and CDR2 from the germline V gene are KGHSH and LQKENI. The CDR3 contains 14 residues. The CDR3: CASSQGQNNEKLFF.

This rearrangement joins TRBV18 to TRBJ2-5. The germline CDR1 and CDR2 sequences are KGHSH and LQKENI. The CDR3 contains 12 residues. CDR3 sequence reads: CASSPPGETQYF.

The genes are TRBV7-6 and TRBJ2-1; TCRdb picks TRBD1, but there is no DNA to check that call. CDR1 and CDR2 from the germline V gene are SGHVS and FNYEAQ. The CDR3 is made up of 15 amino acids. Here the CDR3 reads CASSSRLGAYNEQFF.

The chain couples TRBV6-6 to TRBJ2-5; the TCRdb call, TRBD2, lacks DNA for checking. In germline, CDR1 is MNHNY, CDR2 SVGAGI (reference sequence). The length of the CDR3 is 16 residues. Here the CDR3 reads CASSSPPLDYQETQYF.

The chain's CDR3 is CASSLARPGSTDTQYF. The V and J genes are TRBV27 and TRBJ2-3. CDR1 and CDR2 from the germline V gene are MNHEY and SMNVEV (reference sequence). CDR3 length: 16 amino acids.

The CDR3 reads CAWVQGGGKAGELFF. This chain connects TRBV30 to TRBJ2-2; TCRdb calls TRBD1, which cannot be checked without DNA. The length of the CDR3 is 15 residues. Germline V gives CDR1 GTSNPN, CDR2 SVGIG (reference sequence).

The chain recombines TRBV27 with TRBJ1-1. This CDR3 comprises 12 residues. Germline-derived CDR1 and CDR2 are MNHEY and SMNVEV (reference sequence). The CDR3: CASSVQGQEAFF.

The V and J genes are TRBV19 and TRBJ1-2. The CDR3 has 13 amino acids. Germline V gives CDR1 LNHDA, CDR2 SQIVND (reference sequence). CDR3 sequence reads: CASSTSGPRGYTF.

The rearrangement joins TRBV30 to TRBJ2-1; TCRdb selects TRBD1, and the lack of DNA leaves this call unchecked. Germline CDR1 is GTSNPN and CDR2 is SVGIG (reference sequence). The CDR3 runs 15 residues. The CDR3 loop reads CAWTTRDREVDEQFF.

This clonotype is deemed medium-sized by its frequency. The rearrangement uses TRBV29-1 and TRBJ2-5; TCRdb's D gene call, TRBD1, goes unchecked for lack of DNA. This CDR3 is 13 amino acids long. Germline assignment: CDR1 SQVTM and CDR2 ANQGSEA. The CDR3 sequence: CSVVWDRGSAQYF.

By frequency, this clonotype is medium-sized. V is TRBV19 and J is TRBJ2-2. The germline V gene has CDR1 LNHDA and CDR2 SQIVND (reference sequence). The CDR3 has 11 amino acids. The CDR3 reads CASRNTGELFF.

CDR3: CASSTGPDNQPQHF. The chain combines TRBV12-3 or TRBV12-4 with TRBJ1-5; the TRBD1 assignment by TCRdb is unverifiable without DNA. The CDR3 is made up of 14 amino acids.

The rearrangement joins TRBV7-2 to TRBJ2-4; TCRdb reports TRBD2, a call that lacks DNA to check it against. The CDR3 contains 17 residues. Germline V gene lookup returns CDR1 SGHTA and CDR2 FQGNSA. This chain's CDR3 is CASRTRGGAVAKNIQYF.

The rearrangement joins TRBV30 to TRBJ2-1; TCRdb outputs TRBD2, but without DNA this stays unchecked. Germline V gene sequence: CDR1 GTSNPN, CDR2 SVGIG (reference sequence). The CDR3 is made up of 12 amino acids. This CDR3 reads CAWSSGSVEQFF.